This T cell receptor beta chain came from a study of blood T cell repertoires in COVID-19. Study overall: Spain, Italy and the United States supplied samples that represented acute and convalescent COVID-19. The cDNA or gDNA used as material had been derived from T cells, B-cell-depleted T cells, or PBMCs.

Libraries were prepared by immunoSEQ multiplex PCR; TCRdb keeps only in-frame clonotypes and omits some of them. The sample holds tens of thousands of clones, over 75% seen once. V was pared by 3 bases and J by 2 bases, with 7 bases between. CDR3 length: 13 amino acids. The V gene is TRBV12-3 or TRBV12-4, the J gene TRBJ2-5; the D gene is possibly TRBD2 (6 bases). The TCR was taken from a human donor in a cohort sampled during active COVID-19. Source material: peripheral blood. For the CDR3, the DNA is TGTGCCAGCAGTTTGGGGGGACAAGAGACCCAGTACTTC. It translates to CASSLGGQETQYF.